This T cell receptor beta chain is drawn from a study of shared clonotypes between healthy human individuals. Turning to the study itself: The cohort had a couple of women and a few men, ages 18 to 49. General study points: Few donors restricted represented genetic and exposure-history diversity.

For this clone: Its cognate antigen is unknown.

The protocol was immunoSEQ multiplex PCR, while the TCRdb copy is restricted to in-frame clones and leaves out a portion. The repertoire has about 460,000 clones, 60% to 80% of them found once; the top ten carry 12%. Donors had no recently reported acute infections or vaccinations and were HIV-negative. The TCR sequence derives from a woman between 35 and 50 years old in good health. Some clones in this sample may be carry-over from other donors' samples. Specimen: PBMCs.

The CDR3 reads CASSLATGVSDTQYF. The CDR3 DNA sequence: TGTGCCAGCAGCCTGGCGACAGGGGTTTCAGATACGCAGTATTTT. The chain links TRBV7-2 to TRBJ2-3; 8 positions match TRBD1. Losses at the gene ends were 5 bases for V and 4 bases for J; bases not matched to a gene: 8. CDR3 length: 15 amino acids. Germline lookup yields CDR1 SGHTA and CDR2 FQGNSA. The variable domain in full, completed from reference TRBV7-2 and TRBJ2-3, reads GAGVSQSPSNKVTEKGKDVELRCDPISGHTALYWYRQSLGQGLEFLIYFQGNSAPDKSGLPSDRFSAERTGGSVSTLTIQRTQQEDSAVYLCASSLATGVSDTQYFGPGTRLTVL.